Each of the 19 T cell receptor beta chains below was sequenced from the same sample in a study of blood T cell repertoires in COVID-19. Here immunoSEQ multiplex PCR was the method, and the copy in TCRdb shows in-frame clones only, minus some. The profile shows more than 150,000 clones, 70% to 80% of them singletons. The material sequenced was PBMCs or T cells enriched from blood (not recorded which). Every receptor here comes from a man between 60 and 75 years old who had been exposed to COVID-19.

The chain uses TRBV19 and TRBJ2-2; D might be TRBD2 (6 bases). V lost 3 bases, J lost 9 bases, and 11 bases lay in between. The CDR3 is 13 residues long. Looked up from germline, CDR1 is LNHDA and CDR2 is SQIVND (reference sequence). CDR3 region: CASSMSGGRELFF. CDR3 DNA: TGTGCCAGTAGTATGAGTGGAGGGCGGGAGCTGTTTTTT.

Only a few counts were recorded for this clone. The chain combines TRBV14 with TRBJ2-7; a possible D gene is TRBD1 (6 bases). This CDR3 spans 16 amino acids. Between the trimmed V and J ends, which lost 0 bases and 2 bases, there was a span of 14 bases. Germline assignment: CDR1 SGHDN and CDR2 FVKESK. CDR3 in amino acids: CASSQDEYRAAYEQYF. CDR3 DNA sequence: TGTGCCAGCAGCCAAGATGAGTACAGGGCGGCCTACGAGCAGTACTTC.

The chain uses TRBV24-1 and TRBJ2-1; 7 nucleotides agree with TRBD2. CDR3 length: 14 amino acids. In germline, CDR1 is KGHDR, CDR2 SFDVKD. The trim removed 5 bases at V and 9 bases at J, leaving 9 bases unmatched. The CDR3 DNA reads TGTGCCACCAGTGTCGGCGGGAGCTCTGGTGAGCAGTTCTTC. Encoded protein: CATSVGGSSGEQFF.

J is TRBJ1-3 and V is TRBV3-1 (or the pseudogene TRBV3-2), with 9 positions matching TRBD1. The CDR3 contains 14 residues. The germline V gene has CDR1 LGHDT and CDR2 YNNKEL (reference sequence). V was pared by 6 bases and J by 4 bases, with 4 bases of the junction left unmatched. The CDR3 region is CASSRGQGGNTIYF. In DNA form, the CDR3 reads TGTGCCAGCAGTCGGGGACAGGGCGGAAACACCATATATTTT.

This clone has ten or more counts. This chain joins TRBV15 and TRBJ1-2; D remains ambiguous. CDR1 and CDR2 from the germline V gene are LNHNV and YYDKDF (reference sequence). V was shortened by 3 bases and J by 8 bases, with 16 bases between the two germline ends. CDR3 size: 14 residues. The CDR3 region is CATSSRVTGSGYTF. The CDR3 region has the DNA TGTGCCACCAGCAGTAGAGTGACCGGGTCGGGCTACACCTTC. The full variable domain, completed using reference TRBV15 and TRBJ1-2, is DAMVIQNPRYQVTQFGKPVTLSCSQTLNHNVMYWYQQKSSQAPKLLFHYYDKDFNNEADTPDNFQSRRPNTSFCFLDIRSPGLGDTAMYLCATSSRVTGSGYTFGSGTRLTVV.

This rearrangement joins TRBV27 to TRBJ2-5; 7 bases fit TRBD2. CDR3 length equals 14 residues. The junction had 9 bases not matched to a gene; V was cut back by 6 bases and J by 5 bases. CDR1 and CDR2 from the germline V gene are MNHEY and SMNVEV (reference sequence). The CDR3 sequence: CASRRRERWETQYF. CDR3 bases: TGTGCCAGCAGGCGGCGGGAGCGTTGGGAGACCCAGTACTTC.

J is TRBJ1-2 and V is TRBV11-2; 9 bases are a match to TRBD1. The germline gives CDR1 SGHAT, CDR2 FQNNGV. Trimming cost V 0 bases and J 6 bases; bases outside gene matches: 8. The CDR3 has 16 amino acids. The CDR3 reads CASSLEPGQGRNGYTF. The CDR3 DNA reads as TGTGCCAGCAGCTTAGAGCCCGGACAGGGGAGGAATGGCTACACCTTC.

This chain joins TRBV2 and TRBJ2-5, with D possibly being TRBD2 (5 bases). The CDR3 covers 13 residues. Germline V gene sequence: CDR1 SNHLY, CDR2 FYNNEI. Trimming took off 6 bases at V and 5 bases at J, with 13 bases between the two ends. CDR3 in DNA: TGTGCCAGCAGCGAACGGGGTCTGGAGACCCAGTACTTC. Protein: CASSERGLETQYF.

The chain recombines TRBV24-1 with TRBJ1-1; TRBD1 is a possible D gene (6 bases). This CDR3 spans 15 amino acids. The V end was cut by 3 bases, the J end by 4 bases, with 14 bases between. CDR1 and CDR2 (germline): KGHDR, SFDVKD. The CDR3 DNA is TGTGCCACCAGTGATGCACAGGGTACGGGCACTGAAGCTTTCTTT. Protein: CATSDAQGTGTEAFF.

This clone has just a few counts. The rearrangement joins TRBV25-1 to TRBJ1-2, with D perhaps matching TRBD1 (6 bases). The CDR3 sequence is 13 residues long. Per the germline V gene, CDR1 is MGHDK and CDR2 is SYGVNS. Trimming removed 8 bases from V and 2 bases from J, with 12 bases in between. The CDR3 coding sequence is TGTGCCAGCGCTGGGGGGGCCAACTATGGCTACACCTTC. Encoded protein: CASAGGANYGYTF.

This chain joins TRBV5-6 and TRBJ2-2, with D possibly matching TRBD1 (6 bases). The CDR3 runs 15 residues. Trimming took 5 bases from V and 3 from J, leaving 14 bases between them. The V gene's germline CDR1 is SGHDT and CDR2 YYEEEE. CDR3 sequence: CASSPGRQDTGELFF. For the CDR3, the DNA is TGTGCCAGCAGTCCAGGGAGACAGGACACCGGGGAGCTGTTTTTT.

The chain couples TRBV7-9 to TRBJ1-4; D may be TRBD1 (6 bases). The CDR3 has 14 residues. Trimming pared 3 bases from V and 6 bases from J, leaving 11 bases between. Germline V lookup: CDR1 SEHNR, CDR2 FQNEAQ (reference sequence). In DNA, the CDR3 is TGTGCCAGCAGCTTGCAGGGGAAGGATGAAAAACTGTTTTTT. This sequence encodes CASSLQGKDEKLFF.

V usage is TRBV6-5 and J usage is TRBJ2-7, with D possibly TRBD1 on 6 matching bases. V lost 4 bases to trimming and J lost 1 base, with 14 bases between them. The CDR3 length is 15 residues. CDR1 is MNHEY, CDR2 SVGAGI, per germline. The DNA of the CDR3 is TGTGCCAGCAGTTCCCACCAGGGGTCTTCCTACGAGCAGTACTTC. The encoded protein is CASSSHQGSSYEQYF.

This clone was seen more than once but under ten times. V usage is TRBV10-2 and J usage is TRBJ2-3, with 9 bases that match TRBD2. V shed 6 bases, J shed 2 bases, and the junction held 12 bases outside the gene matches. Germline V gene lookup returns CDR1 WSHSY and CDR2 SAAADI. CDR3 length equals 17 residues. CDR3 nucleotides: TGCGCCAGCAGCACGGCCGGACTAGCGAAACACACAGATACGCAGTATTTT. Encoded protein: CASSTAGLAKHTDTQYF.

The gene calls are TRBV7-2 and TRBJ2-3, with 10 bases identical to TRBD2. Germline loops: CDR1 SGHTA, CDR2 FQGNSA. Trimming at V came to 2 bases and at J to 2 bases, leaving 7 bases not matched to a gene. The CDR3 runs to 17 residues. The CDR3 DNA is TGTGCCAGCAGCTTATCTTCGACTAGCGGGTCCACAGATACGCAGTATTTT. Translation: CASSLSSTSGSTDTQYF.

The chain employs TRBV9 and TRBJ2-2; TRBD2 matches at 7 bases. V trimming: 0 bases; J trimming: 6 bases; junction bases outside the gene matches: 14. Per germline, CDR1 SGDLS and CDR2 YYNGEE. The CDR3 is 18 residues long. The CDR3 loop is CASSVAPSGSVGPGELFF. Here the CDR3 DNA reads TGTGCCAGCAGCGTAGCCCCTAGCGGCTCGGTGGGGCCCGGGGAGCTGTTTTTT.

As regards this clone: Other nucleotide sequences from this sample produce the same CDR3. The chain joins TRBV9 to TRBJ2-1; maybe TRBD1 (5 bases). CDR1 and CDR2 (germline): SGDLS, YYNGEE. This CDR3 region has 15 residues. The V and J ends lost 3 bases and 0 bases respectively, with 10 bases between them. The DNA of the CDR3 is TGTGCCAGCAGCGCCTTGGGGCGCTCCTACAATGAGCAGTTCTTC. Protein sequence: CASSALGRSYNEQFF.

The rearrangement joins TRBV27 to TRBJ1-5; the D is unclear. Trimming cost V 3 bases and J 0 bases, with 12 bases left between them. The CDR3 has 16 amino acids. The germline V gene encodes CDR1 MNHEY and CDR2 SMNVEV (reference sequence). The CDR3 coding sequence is TGTGCCAGCAGTTTTACGGGGAAAGATAGCAATCAGCCCCAGCATTTT. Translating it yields CASSFTGKDSNQPQHF.

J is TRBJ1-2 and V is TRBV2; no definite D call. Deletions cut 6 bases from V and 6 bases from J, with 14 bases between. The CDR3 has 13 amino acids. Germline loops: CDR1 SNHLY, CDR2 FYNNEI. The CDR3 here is CASSALVVDGYTF. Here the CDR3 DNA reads TGTGCCAGCAGCGCCTTGGTCGTAGATGGCTACACCTTC.